The present T cell receptor (beta chain) was sequenced within a study of T cells in Graves' hyperthyroidism and ophthalmopathy. Diagnosing involved the use of clinical symptoms, serum thyroxine and TRAb, thyroid ultrasound and orbital computed tomography. Fresh peripheral blood, about 9.3 ml, yielded the PBMCs. RNA transcripts were the template for amplifying TCR beta CDR3 regions. In the first-round RT-PCR of the TCR CDR3, the HTBI primer set was used. TCRdb analysed the multiplex PCR reads with MiXCR anew, one entry per CDR3 protein. The data contain nearly 600,000 distinct CDR3 sequences, approximately 15% of them singletons. Regarding this clonotype: At one end the junction does not follow the germline gene, possibly because of a read error.

The TCR comes from a woman between 18 and 30 years old with Graves' ophthalmopathy. Input material: blood.

This chain's CDR3 is CASSISGGASPLHF. As DNA, the CDR3 is TGTGCCAGCAGTATATCGGGTGGGGCCTCACCCCTCCACTTT. The chain recombines TRBV27 with TRBJ1-6; D possibly corresponds to TRBD1 (5 bases). The CDR3 consists of 14 residues. Germline CDR1 reads MNHEY; CDR2 reads SMNVEV (reference sequence).